The 26 T cell receptor beta chains in this list originate from one sample, sequenced in a study of shared clonotypes between healthy human individuals. Only in-frame clones appear in the TCRdb table, and some are missing; sequencing was by immunoSEQ multiplex PCR. The table lists 150,000 to 200,000 clones, 65% to 70% of them singletons. Sequenced material: memory CD4+ T cells sorted from blood. Regarding subset: CD45RA-negative fraction. Receptor source: a man younger than 45 in good health.

This clone was seen a single time. The J gene is TRBJ2-5, the V gene TRBV5-1; 7 nucleotides match TRBD2. Per germline, CDR1 SGHRS and CDR2 YFSETQ. The CDR3 totals 16 residues. V lost 0 bases to trimming and J lost 4 bases; unmatched junction nucleotides: 9. This CDR3 is CASSLVGSGRVETQYF. The DNA of the CDR3 is TGCGCCAGCAGCTTGGTGGGCTCAGGGAGGGTAGAGACCCAGTACTTC. The full variable domain, with the rest looked up from reference TRBV5-1 and TRBJ2-5, is KAGVTQTPRYLIKTRGQQVTLSCSPISGHRSVSWYQQTPGQGLQFLFEYFSETQRNKGNFPGRFSGRQFSNSRSEMNVSTLELGDSALYLCASSLVGSGRVETQYFGPGTRLLVL.

This clone was found a few times. This sequence joins TRBV15 and TRBJ2-3; maybe TRBD2 (5 bases). CDR1 is LNHNV and CDR2 is YYDKDF in the germline V gene (reference sequence). This CDR3 is 13 amino acids long. Trimming took 0 bases from V and 12 from J, leaving 13 bases between them. The CDR3 protein is CATSREVFGLQYF. CDR3 bases: TGTGCCACCAGCAGAGAGGTCTTCGGACTCCAGTATTTT.

The chain is built from TRBV5-6 and TRBJ1-2; TRBD1 aligns across 7 bases. Germline V gene data show CDR1 as SGHDT and CDR2 as YYEEEE. The J segment lost 2 bases and the V segment lost 4 bases, leaving 5 bases of the junction unmatched. This CDR3 has 14 residues. In DNA form, the CDR3 reads TGTGCCAGCAGCCCGGACAGGTCAAACTATGGCTACACCTTC. It translates to CASSPDRSNYGYTF. The whole variable domain, filled in from reference TRBV5-6 and TRBJ1-2, reads DAGVTQSPTHLIKTRGQQVTLRCSPKSGHDTVSWYQQALGQGPQFIFQYYEEEERQRGNFPDRFSGHQFPNYSSELNVNALLLGDSALYLCASSPDRSNYGYTFGSGTRLTVV.

V gene TRBV11-2 combines with J gene TRBJ1-1, with 7 nucleotides matching TRBD1. The germline CDR1 and CDR2 sequences are SGHAT and FQNNGV. The CDR3 spans 13 residues. Germline trimming cut 5 bases from V and 8 bases from J; bases unmatched to any gene: 8. CDR3 region: CASSRTGEREAFF. CDR3 sequence (DNA): TGTGCCAGCAGCCGGACAGGAGAAAGGGAAGCTTTCTTT.

The chain has TRBV28 and TRBJ2-1, with TRBD1 matching 8 bases. This CDR3 contains 14 residues. Germline V gene sequence: CDR1 MDHEN, CDR2 SYDVKM. After removal of 6 bases from V and 2 bases from J, the junction contained 3 bases not matched to a gene. CDR3 sequence: CASSLTGAYNEQFF. The CDR3 bases are TGTGCCAGCAGCTTGACAGGGGCCTACAATGAGCAGTTCTTC.

The chain joins TRBV5-1 to TRBJ1-2, with 10 bases identical to TRBD1. V lost 4 bases, J lost 7 bases, and 10 bases stayed unmatched. The CDR3 spans 15 residues. Germline V gene lookup returns CDR1 SGHRS and CDR2 YFSETQ. In DNA, the CDR3 is TGCGCCAGCAGCCGAGGGACAGGGGAAACGCGTGGCTACACCTTC. Translating it yields CASSRGTGETRGYTF.

The chain uses TRBV7-9 and TRBJ2-7; 8 nucleotides align to TRBD2. The CDR3 covers 16 residues. Germline V gene sequence: CDR1 SEHNR, CDR2 FQNEAQ (reference sequence). J gave up 2 bases and V 1 base, and 7 bases lay outside the gene matches. CDR3 in DNA: TGTGCCAGCAGCTTAGGGAAGTCAGCGGGAGCCTACGAGCAGTACTTC. Its protein is CASSLGKSAGAYEQYF.

Only a few counts were recorded for this clone. The chain links TRBV27 to TRBJ1-2; possibly TRBD1 for D (6 bases). This CDR3 is 14 amino acids long. Trimming removed 6 bases from V and 8 bases from J, with 19 bases in between. Looked up from germline, CDR1 is MNHEY and CDR2 is SMNVEV (reference sequence). CDR3 protein: CASRKGAGAQGYTF. The CDR3 region has the DNA TGTGCCAGCAGGAAAGGGGCAGGGGCGCAGGGCTACACCTTC.

V is TRBV5-6 and J is TRBJ2-3; 10 nucleotides agree with TRBD1. The germline V gene encodes CDR1 SGHDT and CDR2 YYEEEE. The CDR3 has 18 amino acids. With 4 bases clipped from V and 0 bases from J, the junction kept 11 bases outside the gene matches. This chain's CDR3 is CASSVGTGVLESTDTQYF. For the CDR3, the DNA is TGTGCCAGCAGCGTCGGGACAGGGGTTCTAGAAAGCACAGATACGCAGTATTTT.

Note on this clone: The same CDR3 also results from other DNA sequences found in this sample. The chain links TRBV5-1 to TRBJ2-3, with TRBD2 matching over 10 bases. This CDR3 is 15 amino acids long. Germline loops: CDR1 SGHRS, CDR2 YFSETQ. The J segment lost 0 bases and the V segment lost 4 bases, leaving 2 bases of the junction unmatched. This CDR3 is CASSLTSGSTDTQYF. DNA for the CDR3: TGCGCCAGCAGCCTGACTAGCGGGAGCACAGATACGCAGTATTTT.

The chain carries TRBV11-2 and TRBJ1-3; D gene ambiguous. Trimming took off 3 bases at V and 5 bases at J, with 14 bases between the two ends. CDR3 length: 15 residues. Germline V gene sequence: CDR1 SGHAT, CDR2 FQNNGV. This CDR3 is CASSFLGLLRNTIYF. For the CDR3, the DNA is TGTGCCAGCAGCTTCCTCGGGCTTCTTCGAAACACCATATATTTT.

The table lists this clone with a count of one. This chain connects TRBV18 to TRBJ1-2; the match to TRBD1 covers 7 bases. Germline V lookup: CDR1 KGHSH, CDR2 LQKENI. The CDR3 runs 14 residues. J was trimmed by 7 bases and V by 3 bases; bases with no gene match: 8. The CDR3: CASSPTDRASGYTF. CDR3 nucleotide sequence: TGTGCCAGCTCACCTACTGACAGGGCTAGTGGCTACACCTTC.

The V gene is TRBV28, the J gene TRBJ1-1, with D uncertain. This CDR3 region has 14 residues. Germline-derived CDR1 and CDR2 are MDHEN and SYDVKM. Trimming left V 3 bases short and J 2 bases short, with 10 bases between. The CDR3 coding sequence is TGTGCCAGCAGTTTTCTCGGGATTAACACTGAAGCTTTCTTT. This encodes CASSFLGINTEAFF.

The chain is built from TRBV18 and TRBJ1-5; D is uncertain. The ends were cut back, 4 bases at V and 8 bases at J, with 12 bases in the middle. The CDR3 spans 13 residues. Germline values: CDR1 KGHSH, CDR2 LQKENI. The CDR3 reads CASSQNHKEPQHF. Written as DNA, the CDR3 is TGTGCCAGCTCACAAAACCATAAAGAGCCCCAGCATTTT.

This clone has just one count. The genes are TRBV11-2 and TRBJ2-2, with D unresolved. Germline CDR1 is SGHAT and CDR2 is FQNNGV. Trimming left V 2 bases short and J 1 base short, with 5 bases between. This CDR3 has 14 residues. CDR3 region: CASSLLWNTGELFF. The CDR3 DNA sequence: TGTGCCAGCAGCTTACTCTGGAACACCGGGGAGCTGTTTTTT.

This clone turned up a few times. The V gene is TRBV25-1, the J gene TRBJ1-5, with 8 bases lining up with TRBD1. The CDR3 consists of 16 residues. Germline CDR1 reads MGHDK; CDR2 reads SYGVNS. V shed 2 bases and J 1 base; nucleotides not matched to a gene: 4. Here the CDR3 DNA reads TGTGCCAGCAGTGAAGATCAGGGGGCCAGCAATCAGCCCCAGCATTTT. It is translated as CASSEDQGASNQPQHF.

This sequence joins TRBV7-9 and TRBJ1-5; D remains unclear. The CDR3 consists of 12 residues. Trimming took 8 bases from V and 9 from J, leaving 14 bases between them. CDR1 is SEHNR, CDR2 FQNEAQ, per germline (reference sequence). The CDR3 bases are TGTGCCAGCTCCCCGGTTGGTGGGCCCCAGCATTTT. Protein: CASSPVGGPQHF.

This clone was observed a few times. This chain joins TRBV5-1 and TRBJ1-2; no definite D call. V was cut by 4 bases and J by 2 bases, with 9 bases left in between. CDR3 length: 13 amino acids. Germline-derived CDR1 and CDR2 are SGHRS and YFSETQ. CDR3 loop: CASSVDMNYGYTF. The DNA for the CDR3 is TGCGCCAGCAGCGTCGACATGAACTATGGCTACACCTTC.

The rearrangement uses TRBV25-1 and TRBJ1-1, with 11 bases fitting TRBD1. Germline-derived CDR1 and CDR2 are MGHDK and SYGVNS. The J segment lost 4 bases and the V segment lost 6 bases, leaving 1 base of the junction unmatched. The CDR3 consists of 13 residues. CDR3 bases: TGTGCCAGCAGAGGGACAGGGGGCACTGAAGCTTTCTTT. Protein sequence: CASRGTGGTEAFF.

V usage is TRBV5-4 and J usage is TRBJ2-7; D is undetermined. Germline-derived CDR1 and CDR2 are SGHNT and YYREEE (reference sequence). V dropped 0 bases and J dropped 2 bases, with 12 bases sitting between them. CDR3 length equals 15 residues. This CDR3 reads CASSLEPETAYEQYF. CDR3 sequence (DNA): TGTGCCAGCAGCTTGGAACCGGAAACTGCCTACGAGCAGTACTTC.

This chain uses TRBV7-2 with TRBJ2-4; D is undetermined. CDR1 is SGHTA and CDR2 is FQGNSA in the germline V gene. Trimming stripped 0 bases from V and 6 bases from J, with 3 bases between. This CDR3 has 12 amino acids. This CDR3 is CASSLALNIQYF. In nucleotides, the CDR3 is TGTGCCAGCAGCTTAGCTTTAAACATTCAGTACTTC.

This clone was seen a single time. J is TRBJ2-1 and V is TRBV5-8; TRBD2 matches at 10 bases. The CDR3 covers 17 residues. The V gene end was trimmed by 2 bases and the J gene end by 3 bases; junction bases not matched to a gene: 8. CDR1 is SGHTS, CDR2 YDEGEE, per germline. CDR3 DNA sequence: TGTGCCAGCAGCTTCCCAGCGGGAGGGCCCTTCTACAATGAGCAGTTCTTC. As protein: CASSFPAGGPFYNEQFF. The whole variable domain, remainder taken from reference TRBV5-8 and TRBJ2-1, is EAGVTQSPTHLIKTRGQQATLRCSPISGHTSVYWYQQALGLGLQFLLWYDEGEERNRGNFPPRFSGRQFPNYSSELNVNALELEDSALYLCASSFPAGGPFYNEQFFGPGTRLTVL.

The CDR3 DNA sequence: TGTGCCAGCAGGACCGGTGGACCCGAAGCTTTCTTT. Translation: CASRTGGPEAFF. This chain connects TRBV2 to TRBJ1-1; no clear D gene. Germline V gene sequence: CDR1 SNHLY, CDR2 FYNNEI. V dropped 6 bases and J dropped 8 bases, with 13 bases sitting between them. The CDR3 contains 12 residues.

V and J are TRBV25-1 and TRBJ2-2; tentative D call: TRBD2 (5 bases). V lost 3 bases, J lost 2 bases, and 7 bases lay in between. The CDR3 length is 14 residues. Germline loops: CDR1 MGHDK, CDR2 SYGVNS. The CDR3 sequence: CASSDLANTGELFF. The CDR3 nucleotides are TGTGCCAGCAGTGACCTAGCTAACACCGGGGAGCTGTTTTTT.

The gene calls are TRBV7-9 and TRBJ2-7; 8 bases line up with TRBD1. V lost 5 bases and J lost 12; bases outside the gene matches: 15. This CDR3 contains 14 residues. Germline lookup yields CDR1 SEHNR and CDR2 FQNEAQ (reference sequence). The CDR3, as DNA: TGTGCCAGCAGCCTCACAGGGGGACCGCCGTTGCTGTACTTC. This encodes CASSLTGGPPLLYF.

CDR3 region: CASPQEDVTNNEQFF. Here the CDR3 DNA reads TGTGCAAGTCCTCAGGAGGACGTAACTAACAATGAGCAGTTCTTC. V is TRBV12-2 and J is TRBJ2-1; the D call in the table, TRBD2, was not verified against the DNA. TRBV12-2 corresponds to a pseudogene. This CDR3 has 15 amino acids.